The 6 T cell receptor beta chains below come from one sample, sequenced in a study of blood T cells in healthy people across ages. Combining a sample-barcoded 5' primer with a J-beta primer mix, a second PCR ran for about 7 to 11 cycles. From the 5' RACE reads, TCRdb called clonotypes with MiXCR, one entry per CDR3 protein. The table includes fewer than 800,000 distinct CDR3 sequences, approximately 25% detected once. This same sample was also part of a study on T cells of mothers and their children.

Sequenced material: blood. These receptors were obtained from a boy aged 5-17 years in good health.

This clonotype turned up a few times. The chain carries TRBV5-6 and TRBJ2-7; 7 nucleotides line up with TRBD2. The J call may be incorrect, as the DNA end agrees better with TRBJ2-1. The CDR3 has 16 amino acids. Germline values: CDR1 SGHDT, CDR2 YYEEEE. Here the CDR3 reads CASSLPGLVGYNEQFF. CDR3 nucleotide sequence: TGTGCCAGCAGCTTGCCCGGACTAGTTGGCTACAATGAGCAGTTCTTC.

CDR3 loop: CASSLLSGYHEQYF. The CDR3 bases are TGTGCCAGCAGCCTTCTGTCAGGGTACCACGAGCAGTACTTC. V gene TRBV12-3 or TRBV12-4 combines with J gene TRBJ2-7; a possible D gene is TRBD1 (5 bases). The CDR3 consists of 14 residues. V lost 6 bases to trimming and J lost 5 bases, with 17 bases between them.

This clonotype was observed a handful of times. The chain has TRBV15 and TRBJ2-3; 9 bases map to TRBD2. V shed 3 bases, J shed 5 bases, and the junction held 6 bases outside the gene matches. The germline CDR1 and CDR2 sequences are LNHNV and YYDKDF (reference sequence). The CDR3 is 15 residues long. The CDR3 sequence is CATSRRGGSGDTQYF. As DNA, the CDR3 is TGTGCCACCAGCAGGCGGGGGGGGAGTGGAGATACGCAGTATTTT.

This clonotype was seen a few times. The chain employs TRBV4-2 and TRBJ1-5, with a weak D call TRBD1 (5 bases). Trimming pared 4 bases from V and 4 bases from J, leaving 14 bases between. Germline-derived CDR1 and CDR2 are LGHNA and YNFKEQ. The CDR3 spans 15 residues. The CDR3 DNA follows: TGTGCCAGCAGCCTTCGGACTGGACAAAATCAGCCCCAGCATTTT. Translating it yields CASSLRTGQNQPQHF.

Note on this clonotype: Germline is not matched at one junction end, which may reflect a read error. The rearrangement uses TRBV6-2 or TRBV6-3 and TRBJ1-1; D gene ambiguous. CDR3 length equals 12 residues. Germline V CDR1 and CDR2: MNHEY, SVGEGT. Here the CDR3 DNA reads TGTGCCAGCAGCTACTCACCCACTGAAGCTTTCTTT. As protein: CASSYSPTEAFF.

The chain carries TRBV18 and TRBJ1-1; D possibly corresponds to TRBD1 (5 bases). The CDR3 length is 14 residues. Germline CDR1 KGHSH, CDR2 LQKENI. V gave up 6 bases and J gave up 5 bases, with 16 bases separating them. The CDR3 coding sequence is TGTGCCAGCTCCCAGGACACCGGGGGGACTGAAGCTTTCTTT. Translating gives CASSQDTGGTEAFF.